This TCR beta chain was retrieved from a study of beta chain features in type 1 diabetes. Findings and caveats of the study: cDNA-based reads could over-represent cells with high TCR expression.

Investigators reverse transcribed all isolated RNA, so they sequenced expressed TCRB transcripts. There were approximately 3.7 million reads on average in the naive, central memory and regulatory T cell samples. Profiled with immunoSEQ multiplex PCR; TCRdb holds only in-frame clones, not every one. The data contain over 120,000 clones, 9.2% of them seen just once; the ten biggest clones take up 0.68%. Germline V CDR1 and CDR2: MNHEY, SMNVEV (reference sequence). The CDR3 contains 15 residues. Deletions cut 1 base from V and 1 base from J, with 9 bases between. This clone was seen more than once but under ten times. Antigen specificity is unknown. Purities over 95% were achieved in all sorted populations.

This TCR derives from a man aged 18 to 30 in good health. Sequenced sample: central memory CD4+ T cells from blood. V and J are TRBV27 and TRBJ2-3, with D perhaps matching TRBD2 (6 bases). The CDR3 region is CASSLWGDGTDTQYF. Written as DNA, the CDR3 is TGTGCCAGCAGTTTATGGGGGGACGGCACAGATACGCAGTATTTT.